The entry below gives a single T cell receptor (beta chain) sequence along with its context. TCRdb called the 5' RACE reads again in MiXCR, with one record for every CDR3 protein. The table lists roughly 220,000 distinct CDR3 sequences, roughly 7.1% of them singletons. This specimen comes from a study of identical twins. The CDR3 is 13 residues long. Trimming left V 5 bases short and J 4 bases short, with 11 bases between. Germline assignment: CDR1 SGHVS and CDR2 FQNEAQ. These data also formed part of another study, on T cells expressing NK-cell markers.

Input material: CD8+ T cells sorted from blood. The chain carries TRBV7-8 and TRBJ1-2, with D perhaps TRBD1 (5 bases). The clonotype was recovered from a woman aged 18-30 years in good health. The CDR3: CASSLGVTYGYTF. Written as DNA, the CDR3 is TGTGCCAGCAGCCTGGGGGTCACCTATGGCTACACCTTC.